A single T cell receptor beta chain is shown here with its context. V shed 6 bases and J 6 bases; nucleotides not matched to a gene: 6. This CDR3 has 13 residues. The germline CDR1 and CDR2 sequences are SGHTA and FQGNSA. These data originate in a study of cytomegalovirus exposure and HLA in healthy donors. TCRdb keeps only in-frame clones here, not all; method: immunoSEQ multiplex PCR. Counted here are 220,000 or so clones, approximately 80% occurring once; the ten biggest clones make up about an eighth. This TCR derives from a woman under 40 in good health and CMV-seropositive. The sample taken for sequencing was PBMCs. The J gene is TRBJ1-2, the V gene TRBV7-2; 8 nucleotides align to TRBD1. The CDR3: CASSPQGAHGYTF. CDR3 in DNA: TGTGCCAGCAGTCCCCAGGGGGCTCATGGCTACACCTTC.